The text below deals with one T cell receptor (beta chain). Single viable CD3+CD4+CD8-CD45RO+ cells were sorted as the memory CD4+ T cells. This entry comes from a study of memory CD4+ T cells and cytomegalovirus serostatus. Methods used by the authors: After removing out-of-frame reads, around 2,100,000 distinct TCRbeta sequences remained. Data came from immunoSEQ multiplex PCR; TCRdb stores just in-frame clones and leaves some out. V and J calls and clone size are given by that table; D and trimming were obtained from the DNA. The repertoire holds about 62,000 clones, with 76% as singletons. The germline V gene has CDR1 LGHNA and CDR2 YNFKEQ. Trimming cost V 3 bases and J 0 bases, with 12 bases left between them. CDR3 size: 16 residues.

This chain connects TRBV4-2 to TRBJ1-3; possible D gene TRBD1, 6 bases. The origin of this receptor is an adult in good health and CMV-seropositive. Sequenced: memory CD4+ T cells from blood. CDR3 loop: CASSHSGALSGNTIYF. The CDR3 DNA is TGTGCCAGCAGCCATTCAGGGGCGCTCTCTGGAAACACCATATATTTT.